This T cell receptor beta chain comes out of a study of Graves' ophthalmopathy and Graves' hyperthyroidism. Regarding this clonotype: Its antigen remains unknown.

Cases classed as stable hyperthyroidism had no ophthalmopathy within 18 months of follow-up. Each diagnosis was determined on the basis of clinical symptoms, serum thyroxine, TRAb, thyroid ultrasound and orbital computed tomography. From RNA, the CDR3 regions of TCR beta chains were amplified and sequenced. The first round was an RT-PCR with HTBI primers, and the second round was a multiplex PCR. TCRdb re-called the multiplex PCR reads through MiXCR, storing one row per CDR3 protein. The table lists fewer than 650,000 distinct CDR3 sequences, 22% of them singletons. Study-level findings and limits: Among expanded thyroid clonotypes above 0.001 frequency, most also occurred in blood.

The TCR originated in a woman younger than 30 with stable Graves' hyperthyroidism. Some clones in this sample may be carry-over from other donors' samples. The source material was peripheral blood.

The CDR3 sequence is CSAREDGSDGYTF. CDR3 nucleotides: TGCAGTGCTAGAGAGGACGGTAGCGATGGCTACACCTTC. The chain combines TRBV20-1 with TRBJ1-2; no firm D call. This CDR3 spans 13 amino acids. V was cut by 0 bases and J by 6 bases, with 11 bases left in between. Germline V lookup: CDR1 DFQATT, CDR2 SNEGSKA (reference sequence).